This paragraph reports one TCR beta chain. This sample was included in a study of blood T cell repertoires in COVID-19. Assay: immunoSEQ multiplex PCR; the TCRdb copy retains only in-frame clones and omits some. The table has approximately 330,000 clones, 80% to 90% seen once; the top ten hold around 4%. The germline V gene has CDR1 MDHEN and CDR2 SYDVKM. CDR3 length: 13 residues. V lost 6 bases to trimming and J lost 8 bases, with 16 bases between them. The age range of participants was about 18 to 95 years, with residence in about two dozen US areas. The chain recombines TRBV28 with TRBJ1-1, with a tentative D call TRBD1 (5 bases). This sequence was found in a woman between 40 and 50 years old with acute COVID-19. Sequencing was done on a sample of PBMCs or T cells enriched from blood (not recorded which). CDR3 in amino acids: CASRSRGGGEAFF. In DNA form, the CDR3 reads TGTGCCAGCAGGTCCCGTGGGGGAGGGGAAGCTTTCTTT.